This TCR beta chain was recovered during a study of sequential checkpoint blockade in melanoma. Study-wide background: Randomization was 1:1 between first-line nivolumab→ipilimumab and ipilimumab→nivolumab.

Described treatment: randomized to nivolumab then ipilimumab (arm A) or the reverse (arm B). Germline V gene data show CDR1 as SGHAT and CDR2 as FQNNGV. CDR3 length: 15 amino acids. The ends were cut back, 5 bases at V and 5 bases at J, with 18 bases in the middle. Here immunoSEQ multiplex PCR was the method, and the copy in TCRdb shows in-frame clones only, minus some. The sample yields over 8,000 clones, about three fifths seen once. The sample was CD8+ T cells sorted from blood (inferred from file names), taken from a patient given nivolumab and ipilimumab in sequence. This clonotype was sampled from a human donor with melanoma. The V and J genes are TRBV11-2 and TRBJ1-1, with D hard to call. The CDR3 DNA is TGTGCCAGCAGCCTTGAGCATGCCGAGGGTACTGAAGCTTTCTTT. It encodes CASSLEHAEGTEAFF.